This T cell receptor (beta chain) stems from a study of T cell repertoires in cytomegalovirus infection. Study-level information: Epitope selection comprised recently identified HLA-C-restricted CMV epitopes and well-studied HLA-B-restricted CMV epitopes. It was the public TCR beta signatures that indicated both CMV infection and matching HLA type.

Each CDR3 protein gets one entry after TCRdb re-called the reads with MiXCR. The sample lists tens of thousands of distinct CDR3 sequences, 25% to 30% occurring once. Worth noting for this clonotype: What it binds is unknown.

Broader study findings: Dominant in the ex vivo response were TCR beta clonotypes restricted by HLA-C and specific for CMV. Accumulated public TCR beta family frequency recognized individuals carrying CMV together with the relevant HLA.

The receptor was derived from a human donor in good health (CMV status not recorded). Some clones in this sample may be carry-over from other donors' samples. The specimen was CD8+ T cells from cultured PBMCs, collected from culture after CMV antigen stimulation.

The CDR3 DNA reads TGTGCCAGCAGTTTCGGGGGAGGATACAACTATGAGCAGTTCTTC. This gives the protein CASSFGGGYNYEQFF. The chain links TRBV12-3 or TRBV12-4 to TRBJ2-1, with D perhaps matching TRBD2 (6 bases). The ends were cut back, 3 bases at V and 8 bases at J, with 17 bases in the middle. CDR3 size: 15 residues.